This TCR beta chain was recovered during a study of T-cell reconstitution after alpha-beta-depleted transplantation in children. Notes on the study in general: Newly produced T cells mostly accounted for T-cell counts and diversity one year post-transplant. In patients about two months after transplant, alpha-beta T cells reportedly arose from several hundred expanded graft clones.

Construction of the TCRbeta library involved unique molecular identifiers. Via MiXCR, TCRdb re-called the PCR reads, giving one row per CDR3 protein. This table has around 490,000 distinct CDR3 sequences, approximately 10% appearing once. In the case of this clonotype: As yet, its antigen is unknown.

Germline values: CDR1 LGHNA, CDR2 YSLEER. The CDR3 contains 15 residues. V was pared by 0 bases and J by 5 bases, with 13 bases between. J is TRBJ2-5 and V is TRBV4-3; a weak D match, TRBD2 (6 bases). The receptor was derived from a female patient aged 2-10 years who had a stem cell transplant for aplastic anemia, so the T cells may come from the graft donor. The sample consisted of PBMCs, mostly from graft donor cells, taken 180 days after TCRalphabeta/CD19-depleted stem cell transplant. CDR3 nucleotide sequence: TGCGCCAGCAGCCAAGATAAAGGGGCGGGGGAGACCCAGTACTTC. Translating gives CASSQDKGAGETQYF.